The clone carrying this T cell receptor beta chain was seen only a few times. Its antigen is not identified. The entry originates in a study of beta chain features in type 1 diabetes. Notes on the study in general: There was a moderate but significant shortening of TCRB CDR3s in all four CD4+ subsets of Type 1 diabetes patients.

J was trimmed by 2 bases and V by 5 bases; bases with no gene match: 8. Germline V gene data show CDR1 as SQVTM and CDR2 as ANQGSEA. The CDR3 has 15 residues. Expressed TCRB transcripts got sequenced, as all isolated RNA was reverse transcribed. The protocol was immunoSEQ multiplex PCR, while the TCRdb copy is restricted to in-frame clones and leaves out a portion. The sample includes about 15,000 clones, roughly 63% of them seen just once. Purity exceeding 95% was reached by all sorted populations. Sequenced material: stem cell memory CD4+ T cells from blood. The chain uses TRBV29-1 and TRBJ2-2; 7 bases match TRBD1. This clonotype was sampled from a woman younger than 30 with type 1 diabetes. The DNA for the CDR3 is TGCAGCGTTTTACCGGGACAGACTAACACCGGGGAGCTGTTTTTT. Amino acids: CSVLPGQTNTGELFF.